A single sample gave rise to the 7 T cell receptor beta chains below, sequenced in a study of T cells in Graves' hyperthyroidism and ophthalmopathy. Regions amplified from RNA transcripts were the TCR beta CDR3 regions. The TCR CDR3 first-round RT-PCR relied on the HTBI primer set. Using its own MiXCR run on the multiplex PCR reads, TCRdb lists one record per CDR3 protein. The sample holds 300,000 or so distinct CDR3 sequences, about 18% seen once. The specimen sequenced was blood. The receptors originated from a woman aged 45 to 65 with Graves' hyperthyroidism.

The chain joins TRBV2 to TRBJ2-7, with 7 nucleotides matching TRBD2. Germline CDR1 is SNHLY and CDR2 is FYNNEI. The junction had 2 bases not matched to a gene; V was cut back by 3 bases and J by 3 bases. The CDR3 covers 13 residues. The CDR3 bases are TGTGCCAGCAGTGACGGGACTAACTACGAGCAGTACTTC. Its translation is CASSDGTNYEQYF.

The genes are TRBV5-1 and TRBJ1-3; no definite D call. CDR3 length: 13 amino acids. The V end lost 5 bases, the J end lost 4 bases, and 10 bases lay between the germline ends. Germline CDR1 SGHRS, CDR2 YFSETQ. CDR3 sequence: CASSSTQGNTIYF. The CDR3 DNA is TGCGCCAGCAGTTCGACCCAGGGAAACACCATATATTTT.

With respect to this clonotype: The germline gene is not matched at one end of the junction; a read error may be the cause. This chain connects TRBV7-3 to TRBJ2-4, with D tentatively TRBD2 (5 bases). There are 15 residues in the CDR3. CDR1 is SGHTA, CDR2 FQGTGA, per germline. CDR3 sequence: CVSSSSGTAKNIQYF. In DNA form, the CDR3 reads TGTGTCAGCAGCTCGTCGGGAACGGCCAAAAACATTCAGTACTTC.

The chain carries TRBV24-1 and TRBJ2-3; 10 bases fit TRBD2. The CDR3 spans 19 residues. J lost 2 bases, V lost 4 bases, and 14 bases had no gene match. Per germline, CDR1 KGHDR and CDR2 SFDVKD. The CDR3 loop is CATSDRGLAEGPSTDTQYF. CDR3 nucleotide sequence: TGTGCCACCAGTGACCGCGGACTAGCGGAGGGCCCTTCCACAGATACGCAGTATTTT.

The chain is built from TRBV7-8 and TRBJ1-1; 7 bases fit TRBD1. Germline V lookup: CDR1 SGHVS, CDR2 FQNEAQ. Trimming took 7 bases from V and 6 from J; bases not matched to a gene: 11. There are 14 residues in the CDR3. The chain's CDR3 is CASNKRQGISEAFF. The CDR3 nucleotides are TGTGCCAGCAACAAAAGACAGGGTATATCTGAAGCTTTCTTT.

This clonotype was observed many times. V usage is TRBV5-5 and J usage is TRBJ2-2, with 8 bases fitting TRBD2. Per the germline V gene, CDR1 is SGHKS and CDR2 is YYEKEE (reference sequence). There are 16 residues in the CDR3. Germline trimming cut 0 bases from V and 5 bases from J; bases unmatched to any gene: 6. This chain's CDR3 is CASSLDGRAMTGELFF. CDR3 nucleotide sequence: TGTGCCAGCAGCTTGGACGGGAGGGCGATGACCGGGGAGCTGTTTTTT.

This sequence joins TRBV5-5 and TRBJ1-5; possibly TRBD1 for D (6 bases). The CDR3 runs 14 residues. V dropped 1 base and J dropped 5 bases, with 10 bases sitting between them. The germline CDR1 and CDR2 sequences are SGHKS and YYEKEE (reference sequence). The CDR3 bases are TGTGCCAGCAGCTTGAGGTCAGGGGATCAGCCCCAGCATTTT. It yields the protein CASSLRSGDQPQHF.